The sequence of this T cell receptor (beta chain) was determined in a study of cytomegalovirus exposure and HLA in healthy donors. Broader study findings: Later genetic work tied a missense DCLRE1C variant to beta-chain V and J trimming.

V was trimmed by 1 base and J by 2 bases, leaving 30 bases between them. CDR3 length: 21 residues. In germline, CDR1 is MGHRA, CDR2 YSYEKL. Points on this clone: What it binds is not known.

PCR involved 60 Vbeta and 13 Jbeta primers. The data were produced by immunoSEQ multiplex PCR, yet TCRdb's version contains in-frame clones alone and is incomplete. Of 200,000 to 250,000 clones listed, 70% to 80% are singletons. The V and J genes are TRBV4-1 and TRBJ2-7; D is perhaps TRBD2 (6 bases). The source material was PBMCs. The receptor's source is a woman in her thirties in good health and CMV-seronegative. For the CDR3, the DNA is TGCGCCAGCAGCCAAGCCTGGAACCGGGACCGCGGACTACCCAGACCCTACGAGCAGTACTTC. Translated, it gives CASSQAWNRDRGLPRPYEQYF.